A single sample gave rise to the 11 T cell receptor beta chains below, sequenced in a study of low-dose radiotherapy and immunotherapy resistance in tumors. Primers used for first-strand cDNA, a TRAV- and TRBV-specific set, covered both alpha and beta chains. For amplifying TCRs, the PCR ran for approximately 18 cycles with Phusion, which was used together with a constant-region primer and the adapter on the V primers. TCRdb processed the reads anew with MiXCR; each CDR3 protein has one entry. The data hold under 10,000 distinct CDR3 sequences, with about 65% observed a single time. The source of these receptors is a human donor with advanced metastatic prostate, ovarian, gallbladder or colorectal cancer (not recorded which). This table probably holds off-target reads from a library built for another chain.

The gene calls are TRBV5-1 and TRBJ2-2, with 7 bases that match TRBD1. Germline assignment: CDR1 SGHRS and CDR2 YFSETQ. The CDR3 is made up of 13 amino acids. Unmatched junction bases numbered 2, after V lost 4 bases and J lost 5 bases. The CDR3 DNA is TGCGCCAGCAGCAGACAGGGAACCGGGGAGCTGTTTTTT. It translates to CASSRQGTGELFF.

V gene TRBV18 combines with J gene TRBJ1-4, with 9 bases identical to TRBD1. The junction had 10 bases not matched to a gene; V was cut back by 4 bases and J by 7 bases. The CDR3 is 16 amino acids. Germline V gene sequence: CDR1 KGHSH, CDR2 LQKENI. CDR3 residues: CASSRDRVKDGEKLFF. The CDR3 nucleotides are TGTGCCAGCTCACGGGACAGGGTAAAGGATGGTGAAAAACTGTTTTTT.

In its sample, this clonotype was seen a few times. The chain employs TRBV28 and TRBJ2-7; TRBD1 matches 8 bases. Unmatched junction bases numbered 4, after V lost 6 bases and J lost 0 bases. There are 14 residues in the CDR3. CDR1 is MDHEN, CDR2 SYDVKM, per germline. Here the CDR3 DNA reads TGTGCCAGCAGGAGGGACAGGTCCTCCTACGAGCAGTACTTC. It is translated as CASRRDRSSYEQYF.

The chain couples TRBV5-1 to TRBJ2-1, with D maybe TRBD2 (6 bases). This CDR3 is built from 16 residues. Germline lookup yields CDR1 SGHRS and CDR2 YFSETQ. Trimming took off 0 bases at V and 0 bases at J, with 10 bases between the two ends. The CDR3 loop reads CASSLGGVYSYNEQFF. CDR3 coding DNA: TGCGCCAGCAGCTTGGGGGGGGTGTACTCCTACAATGAGCAGTTCTTC.

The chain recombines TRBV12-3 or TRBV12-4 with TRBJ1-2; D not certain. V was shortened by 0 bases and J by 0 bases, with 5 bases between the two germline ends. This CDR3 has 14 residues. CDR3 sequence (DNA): TGTGCCAGCAGTTTAGCAGGGCCTAACTATGGCTACACCTTC. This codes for CASSLAGPNYGYTF.

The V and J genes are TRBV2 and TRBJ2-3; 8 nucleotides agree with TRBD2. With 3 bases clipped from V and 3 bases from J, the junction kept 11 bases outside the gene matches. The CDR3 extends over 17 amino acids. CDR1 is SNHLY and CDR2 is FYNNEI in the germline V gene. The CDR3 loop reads CASSEILGLAGTDTQYF. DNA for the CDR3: TGTGCCAGCAGTGAGATTTTGGGGCTAGCGGGTACAGATACGCAGTATTTT. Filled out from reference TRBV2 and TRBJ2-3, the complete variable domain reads EPEVTQTPSHQVTQMGQEVILRCVPISNHLYFYWYRQILGQKVEFLVSFYNNEISEKSEIFDDQFSVERPDGSNFTLKIRSTKLEDSAMYFCASSEILGLAGTDTQYFGPGTRLTVL.

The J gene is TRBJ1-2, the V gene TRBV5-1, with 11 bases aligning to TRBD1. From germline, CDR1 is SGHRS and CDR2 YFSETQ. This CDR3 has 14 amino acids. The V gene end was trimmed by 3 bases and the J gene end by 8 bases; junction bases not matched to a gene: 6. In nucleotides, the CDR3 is TGCGCCAGCAGCTCGGACAGGGGGCTAGAGGGCTACACCTTC. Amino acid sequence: CASSSDRGLEGYTF.

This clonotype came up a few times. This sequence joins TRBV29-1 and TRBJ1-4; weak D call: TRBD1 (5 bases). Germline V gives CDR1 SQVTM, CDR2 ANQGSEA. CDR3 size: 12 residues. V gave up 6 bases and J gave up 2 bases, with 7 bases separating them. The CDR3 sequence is CSVRDTNEKLFF. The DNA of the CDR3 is TGCAGCGTCCGGGACACTAATGAAAAACTGTTTTTT.

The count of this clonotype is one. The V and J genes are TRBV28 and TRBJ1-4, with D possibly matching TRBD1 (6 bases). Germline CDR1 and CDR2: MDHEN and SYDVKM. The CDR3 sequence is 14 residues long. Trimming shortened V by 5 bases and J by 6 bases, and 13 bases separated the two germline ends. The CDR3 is CASSQGGRDEKLFF. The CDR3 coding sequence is TGTGCCAGCAGTCAAGGGGGTAGGGATGAAAAACTGTTTTTT.

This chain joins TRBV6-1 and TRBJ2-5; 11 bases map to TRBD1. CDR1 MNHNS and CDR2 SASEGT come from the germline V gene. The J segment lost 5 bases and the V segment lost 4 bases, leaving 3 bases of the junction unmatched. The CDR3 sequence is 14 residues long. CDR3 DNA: TGTGCCAGCAGTGGAGGGACAGGGGGGGAGACCCAGTACTTC. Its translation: CASSGGTGGETQYF.

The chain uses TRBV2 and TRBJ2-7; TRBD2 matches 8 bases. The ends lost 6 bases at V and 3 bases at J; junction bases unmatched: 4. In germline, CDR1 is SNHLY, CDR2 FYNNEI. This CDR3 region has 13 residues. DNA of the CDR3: TGTGCCAGCAGAGGTCTAGCGGGCTACGAGCAGTACTTC. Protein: CASRGLAGYEQYF.